These 29 T cell receptor beta chains share one sample of origin, sequenced in a study of T cells after yellow fever vaccination. A single record per CDR3 protein comes from TCRdb applying MiXCR to the 5' RACE reads. The data show approximately 32,000 distinct CDR3 sequences, 3.5% to 5% seen once. This specimen consisted of CD8+ T cells sorted from PBMCs, obtained 5 days after the yellow fever booster vaccination. Source of these receptors: a man aged 25 to 40 who received the YFV17D yellow fever vaccine.

This clonotype was seen many times. The CDR3 DNA sequence: TGTGCCAGCAGTCCCCAGGTCAGCTCCTACGAGCAGTACTTC. Translated: CASSPQVSSYEQYF. This chain joins TRBV27 and TRBJ2-7; D remains ambiguous. There are 14 residues in the CDR3. CDR1 is MNHEY, CDR2 SMNVEV, per germline (reference sequence). V was trimmed by 5 bases and J by 0 bases, leaving 11 bases between them.

This clonotype has at least ten counts. The chain carries TRBV7-9 and TRBJ2-4; D might be TRBD2 (6 bases). Trimming pared 4 bases from V and 6 bases from J, leaving 19 bases between. Looked up from germline, CDR1 is SEHNR and CDR2 is FQNEAQ (reference sequence). The CDR3 is 16 residues long. CDR3 region: CASSSSPGAGRNIQYF. The CDR3, as DNA: TGTGCCAGCAGCTCTTCCCCGGGTGCGGGGCGAAACATTCAGTACTTC.

This clonotype was picked up many times. The rearrangement uses TRBV5-1 and TRBJ1-2, with TRBD1 matching over 9 bases. The CDR3 extends over 13 amino acids. V gave up 4 bases and J gave up 6 bases; unmatched junction bases: 4. The germline gives CDR1 SGHRS, CDR2 YFSETQ. In DNA, the CDR3 is TGCGCCAGCAGCAAGACAGGGGGAGATGGCTACACCTTC. Translating it yields CASSKTGGDGYTF.

Worth noting for this clonotype: Without the conserved terminal phenylalanine or tryptophan, this CDR3 likely stems from a read error. The V call is TRBV3-1, the J call TRBJ2-6, with D uncertain. This CDR3 has 15 residues. CDR1 and CDR2 from the germline V gene are LGHDT and YNNKEL (reference sequence). As DNA, the CDR3 is TGTGCCAGCTGCCAAGTTCTCTCTGGGGCCAACGTCCTGACTTAC. Protein: CASCQVLSGANVLTY.

This clonotype was counted many times. The chain carries TRBV29-1 and TRBJ2-2, with 7 nucleotides matching TRBD1. CDR1 and CDR2 (germline): SQVTM, ANQGSEA. This CDR3 contains 13 residues. The junction had 0 bases not matched to a gene; V was cut back by 4 bases and J by 1 base. The CDR3 DNA reads as TGCAGCGTTGGGACAGGGAACACCGGGGAGCTGTTTTTT. Its translation: CSVGTGNTGELFF.

This clonotype was detected ten times or more. The chain combines TRBV7-9 with TRBJ2-7; D uncertain. From germline, CDR1 is SEHNR and CDR2 FQNEAQ (reference sequence). The V gene lost 2 bases and the J gene lost 0 bases, with 17 bases spanning the gap. This CDR3 region has 17 residues. The DNA of the CDR3 is TGTGCCAGCAGCTTACCCCCCTTAGGTACCAGCTCCTACGAGCAGTACTTC. This codes for CASSLPPLGTSSYEQYF.

This clonotype was detected many times. The chain links TRBV20-1 to TRBJ2-5, with D perhaps matching TRBD1 (5 bases). Germline assignment: CDR1 DFQATT and CDR2 SNEGSKA (reference sequence). V lost 3 bases and J lost 5, with 16 bases in between. The CDR3 length is 14 residues. The DNA of the CDR3 is TGCAGTGCTAGTGGGGAAAGGACACGCGAGACCCAGTACTTC. Translated: CSASGERTRETQYF.

This clonotype was seen ten or more times. J is TRBJ2-1 and V is TRBV7-8; 8 nucleotides line up with TRBD2. This CDR3 spans 15 amino acids. Germline CDR1 is SGHVS and CDR2 is FQNEAQ. V lost 7 bases, J lost 6 bases, and 11 bases stayed unmatched. The CDR3 DNA is TGTGCCAGCAACCCCGGGACTAGTAACGTCAATGAGCAGTTCTTC. Its protein is CASNPGTSNVNEQFF.

This clonotype was detected only a few times. The chain employs TRBV20-1 and TRBJ2-1; tentative D call: TRBD2 (6 bases). V was shortened by 2 bases and J by 3 bases, with 11 bases between the two germline ends. The CDR3 has 14 residues. In germline, CDR1 is DFQATT, CDR2 SNEGSKA (reference sequence). CDR3 sequence (DNA): TGCAGTGCTAGACTCGCGGGATTCTACAATGAGCAGTTCTTC. Encoded protein: CSARLAGFYNEQFF.

The chain links TRBV5-6 to TRBJ2-3; no reliable D call. Trimming pared 4 bases from V and 6 bases from J, leaving 12 bases between. The CDR3 loop spans 13 amino acids. CDR1 is SGHDT, CDR2 YYEEEE, per germline. CDR3 residues: CASSPSFADTQYF. The DNA of the CDR3 is TGTGCCAGCAGCCCCTCGTTCGCGGATACGCAGTATTTT.

In this sample, this clonotype turned up many times. The chain carries TRBV5-5 and TRBJ2-5; D is perhaps TRBD1 or TRBD2 (6 bases each). Trimming cost V 1 base and J 2 bases, with 9 bases left between them. The CDR3 sequence is 14 residues long. Germline V gene lookup returns CDR1 SGHKS and CDR2 YYEKEE (reference sequence). The CDR3 loop is CASSLWGAQETQYF. CDR3 nucleotide sequence: TGTGCCAGCAGCTTGTGGGGGGCTCAAGAGACCCAGTACTTC.

The sample holds many counts of this clonotype. CDR3 bases: TGCAGTGGCACGGGGAACACTGAAGCTTTCTTT. As protein: CSGTGNTEAFF. The V gene is TRBV20-1, the J gene TRBJ1-1; D ambiguous. This CDR3 region has 11 residues. Germline CDR1 is DFQATT and CDR2 is SNEGSKA (reference sequence). Trimming left V 7 bases short and J 1 base short, with 7 bases between.

The sample holds many counts of this clonotype. The V and J genes are TRBV12-3 or TRBV12-4 and TRBJ1-4; D unresolved. V was trimmed by 1 base and J by 5 bases, leaving 11 bases between them. The CDR3 loop spans 15 amino acids. The CDR3 loop reads CASSLGGFMNEKLFF. The CDR3 DNA is TGTGCCAGCAGTTTAGGAGGGTTCATGAATGAAAAACTGTTTTTT.

The table lists this clonotype with many counts. The V call is TRBV9, the J call TRBJ2-3, with 9 bases fitting TRBD2. This CDR3 is built from 16 residues. CDR1 and CDR2 (germline): SGDLS, YYNGEE. The ends lost 5 bases at V and 6 bases at J; junction bases unmatched: 13. The CDR3 region has the DNA TGTGCCAGCAGGCCAGGGGGTAGCGGGAGTTCGGATACGCAGTATTTT. It codes for CASRPGGSGSSDTQYF.

The table lists this clonotype with many counts. J is TRBJ2-2 and V is TRBV7-6; D is perhaps TRBD1 (6 bases). CDR3 length equals 20 residues. Germline V gene lookup returns CDR1 SGHVS and CDR2 FNYEAQ. V gave up 0 bases and J gave up 7 bases, with 27 bases separating them. The DNA of the CDR3 is TGTGCCAGCAGCTTAGCTATAATACGGACAGTAGATGGGCACAGCGGGGAGCTGTTTTTT. This codes for CASSLAIIRTVDGHSGELFF. Full variable domain (remainder filled in from reference TRBV7-6 and TRBJ2-2): GAGVSQSPRYKVTKRGQDVALRCDPISGHVSLYWYRQALGQGPEFLTYFNYEAQQDKSGLPNDRFSAERPEGSISTLTIQRTEQRDSAMYRCASSLAIIRTVDGHSGELFFGEGSRLTVL.

The chain recombines TRBV20-1 with TRBJ1-4, with 8 nucleotides matching TRBD1. Trimming took 4 bases from V and 4 from J; bases not matched to a gene: 17. In germline, CDR1 is DFQATT, CDR2 SNEGSKA (reference sequence). This CDR3 contains 18 residues. This CDR3 is CSAIPVDRGGRDNEKLFF. CDR3 DNA sequence: TGCAGTGCTATCCCGGTCGACAGGGGAGGAAGGGATAATGAAAAACTGTTTTTT.

This clonotype was counted at least ten times. The rearrangement uses TRBV6-6 and TRBJ2-1; 10 bases fit TRBD1. Germline values: CDR1 MNHNY, CDR2 SVGAGI (reference sequence). CDR3 length: 15 residues. V dropped 6 bases and J dropped 5; count of bases not matched to a gene: 7. Here the CDR3 reads CASSRGQGLNNEQFF. In nucleotides, the CDR3 is TGTGCCAGCAGCCGGGGACAGGGGTTGAACAATGAGCAGTTCTTC.

The chain employs TRBV12-3 or TRBV12-4 and TRBJ2-4; 9 bases are a match to TRBD1. This CDR3 comprises 18 residues. Germline trimming cut 2 bases from V and 1 base from J; bases unmatched to any gene: 9. CDR3 sequence reads: CASSLSWTGEDAKNIQYF. CDR3 in DNA: TGTGCCAGCAGTTTAAGCTGGACAGGGGAGGACGCCAAAAACATTCAGTACTTC.

The sample holds many counts of this clonotype. The rearrangement uses TRBV6-9 and TRBJ2-2; weak D call: TRBD1 (5 bases). V gave up 0 bases and J gave up 2 bases, with 13 bases separating them. This CDR3 comprises 17 residues. Germline assignment: CDR1 MNHGY and CDR2 SVAAGI. CDR3 nucleotides: TGTGCCAGCAGTTATTCTAATCAGGGTCCCAACACCGGGGAGCTGTTTTTT. Protein product: CASSYSNQGPNTGELFF.

In this sample, this clonotype turned up many times. The chain employs TRBV4-2 and TRBJ2-7; 9 nucleotides line up with TRBD2. The CDR3 contains 15 residues. V dropped 8 bases and J dropped 1; count of bases not matched to a gene: 9. CDR1 LGHNA and CDR2 YNFKEQ come from the germline V gene. CDR3 protein: CASVLTSGQSYEQYF. CDR3 sequence (DNA): TGTGCCAGCGTCCTAACTAGCGGGCAATCCTACGAGCAGTACTTC.

This clonotype was recorded many times. The rearrangement uses TRBV29-1 and TRBJ1-1; D is unclear. V was clipped by 8 bases and J by 1 base, with 8 bases between them. The CDR3 contains 11 residues. The V gene's germline CDR1 is SQVTM and CDR2 ANQGSEA. CDR3 nucleotides: TGCAGCCCAGAGGAGAACACTGAAGCTTTCTTT. This translates into CSPEENTEAFF.

Many counts were recorded for this clonotype. The junction does not match germline at one end; this may be a read error. V is TRBV7-9 and J is TRBJ2-1; TRBD2 aligns across 7 bases. The CDR3 sequence is 12 residues long. Per the germline V gene, CDR1 is SEHNR and CDR2 is FQNEAQ (reference sequence). CDR3 in DNA: TGTGCCAGCAGATTAGGGACTACCGAGCAGTTCTTC. As protein: CASRLGTTEQFF.

There are many counts of this clonotype. This chain joins TRBV24-1 and TRBJ2-2; D is unclear. Between the trimmed V and J ends, which lost 6 bases and 7 bases, there was a span of 5 bases. The CDR3 runs to 11 residues. CDR1 and CDR2 from the germline V gene are KGHDR and SFDVKD. The chain's CDR3 is CATSWGGELFF. The DNA of the CDR3 is TGTGCCACCAGTTGGGGCGGGGAGCTGTTTTTT.

This clonotype was counted ten times or more. The chain is built from TRBV12-3 or TRBV12-4 and TRBJ2-1; a possible D gene is TRBD2 (7 bases). The CDR3 runs to 13 residues. Deletions cut 3 bases from V and 8 bases from J, with 11 bases between. Written as DNA, the CDR3 is TGTGCCAGCAGTTTGTCGGGGGGCGATGAGCAGTTCTTC. Amino acid sequence: CASSLSGGDEQFF.

This clonotype showed up many times. The J gene is TRBJ2-5, the V gene TRBV6-1, with D perhaps matching TRBD1 (6 bases). CDR3 length: 14 residues. Germline V gene lookup returns CDR1 MNHNS and CDR2 SASEGT. The germline V and J ends were trimmed by 7 bases and 3 bases, with 15 bases remaining between them. CDR3 DNA sequence: TGTGCCAGCACTGCCGCCGGGACAAAAGAGACCCAGTACTTC. Its translation: CASTAAGTKETQYF.

This clonotype was seen at least ten times. The V gene is TRBV11-2, the J gene TRBJ2-7, with D possibly being TRBD2 (6 bases). V lost 4 bases and J 6 bases, leaving 10 bases between the germline ends. The CDR3 has 12 residues. Germline CDR1 SGHAT, CDR2 FQNNGV. The CDR3 loop is CASSYGDFEQYF. DNA for the CDR3: TGTGCCAGCAGCTACGGGGACTTCGAGCAGTACTTC.

CDR3 residues: CASSPGGGDTQYF. The DNA for the CDR3 is TGCGCCAGCAGCCCCGGGGGCGGGGATACGCAGTATTTT. The chain recombines TRBV4-1 with TRBJ2-3; D assignment may be TRBD1 or TRBD2 (6 bases each). Trimming cost V 4 bases and J 6 bases, with 11 bases left between them. This CDR3 is built from 13 residues. The germline CDR1 and CDR2 sequences are MGHRA and YSYEKL.

This clonotype was counted ten times or more. The chain combines TRBV5-1 with TRBJ2-3, with 14 bases that match TRBD2. This CDR3 contains 18 residues. CDR1 and CDR2 from the germline V gene are SGHRS and YFSETQ. With 5 bases clipped from V and 4 bases from J, the junction kept 12 bases outside the gene matches. CDR3: CASRRTSGRTTPSDTQYF. CDR3 nucleotides: TGCGCCAGCAGACGGACTAGCGGGAGGACCACCCCCTCAGATACGCAGTATTTT.

This clonotype was counted many times. This chain uses TRBV20-1 with TRBJ2-7; 10 nucleotides agree with TRBD1. Germline assignment: CDR1 DFQATT and CDR2 SNEGSKA (reference sequence). The CDR3 has 14 amino acids. V was pared by 8 bases and J by 3 bases, with 10 bases of the junction left unmatched. DNA of the CDR3: TGCAGTCTTGAGGACCGGGACAGGGGCTACGAGCAGTACTTC. Protein: CSLEDRDRGYEQYF.